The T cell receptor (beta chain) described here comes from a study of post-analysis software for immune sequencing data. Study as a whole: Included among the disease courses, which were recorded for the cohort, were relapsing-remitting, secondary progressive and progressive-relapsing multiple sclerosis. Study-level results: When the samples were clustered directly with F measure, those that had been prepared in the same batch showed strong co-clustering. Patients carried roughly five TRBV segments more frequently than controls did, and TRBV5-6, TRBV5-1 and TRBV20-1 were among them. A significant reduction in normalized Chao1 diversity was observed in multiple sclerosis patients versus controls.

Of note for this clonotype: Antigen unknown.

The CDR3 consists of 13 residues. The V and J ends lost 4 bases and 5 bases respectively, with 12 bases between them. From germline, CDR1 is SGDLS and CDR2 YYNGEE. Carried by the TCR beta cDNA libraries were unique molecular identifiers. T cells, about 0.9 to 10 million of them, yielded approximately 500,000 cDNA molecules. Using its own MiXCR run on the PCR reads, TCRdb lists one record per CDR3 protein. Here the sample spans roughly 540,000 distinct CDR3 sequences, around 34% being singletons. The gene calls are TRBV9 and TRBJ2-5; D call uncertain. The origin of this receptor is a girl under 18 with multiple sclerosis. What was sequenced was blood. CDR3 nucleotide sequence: TGTGCCAGCAGCCCCAGCTGGAAGGAGACCCAGTACTTC. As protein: CASSPSWKETQYF.